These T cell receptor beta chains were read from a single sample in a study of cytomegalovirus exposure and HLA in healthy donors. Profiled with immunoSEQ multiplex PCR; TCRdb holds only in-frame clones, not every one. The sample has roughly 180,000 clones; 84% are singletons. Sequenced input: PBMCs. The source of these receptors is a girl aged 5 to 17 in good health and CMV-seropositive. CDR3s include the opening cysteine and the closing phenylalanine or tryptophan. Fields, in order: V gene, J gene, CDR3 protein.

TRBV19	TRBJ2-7	CASSVQGWASYEQYF
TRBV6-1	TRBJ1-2	CASRGTGGAGGYTF
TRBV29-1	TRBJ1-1	CSVLGGNTEAFF
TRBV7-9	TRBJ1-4	CASSFAGRNEKLFF
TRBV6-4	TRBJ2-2	CASSDSAGGNTGELFF
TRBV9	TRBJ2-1	CASSVGQYNEQFF
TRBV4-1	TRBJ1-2	CASSQEGGTHYNPNYGYTF
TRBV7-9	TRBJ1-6	CASSSTGASNSPLHF
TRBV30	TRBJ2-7	CAWNGGGAGQYF
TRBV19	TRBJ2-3	CASRTWGGAGGTDTQYF
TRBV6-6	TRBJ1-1	CASRLEYRGLRAEAFF
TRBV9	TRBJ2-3	CASSVKGLAGSTDTQYF
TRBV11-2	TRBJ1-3	CASSVGTTGNTIYF
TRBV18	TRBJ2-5	CASSPWGEETQYF
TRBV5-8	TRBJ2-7	CASSEDRGDYEQYF
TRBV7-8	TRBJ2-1	CASSLASRYRTPPYNEQFF
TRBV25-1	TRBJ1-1	CASMRNMNTEAFF
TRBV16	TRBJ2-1	CASSQSLAGDNEQFF
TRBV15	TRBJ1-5	CATSRTGTGHQPQHF
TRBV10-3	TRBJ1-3	CAISAAEGVQSTIYF
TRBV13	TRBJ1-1	CASSPPPGANTEAFF
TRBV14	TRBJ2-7	CASSPARGITPYEQYF
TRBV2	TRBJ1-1	CASTYLPGQGVTEAFF
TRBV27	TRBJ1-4	CASREQGFRTFGDEKLFF
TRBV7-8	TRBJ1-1	CASSLKRTEAFF
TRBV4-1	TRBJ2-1	CASSQSASSYNEQFF
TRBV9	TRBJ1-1	CASSPGQGARTEAFF
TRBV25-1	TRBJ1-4	CASSDRYSTNEKLFF
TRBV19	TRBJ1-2	CASSTGAYGGLDGYTF
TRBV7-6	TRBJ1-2	CASSLAPTGSSYGYTF
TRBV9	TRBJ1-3	CASSVEADRNTIYF
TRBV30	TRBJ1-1	CAWNPGGLPEAFF
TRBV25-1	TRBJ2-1	CASSDTRGGSYNEQFF
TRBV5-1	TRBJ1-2	CASSLFPDYGYTF
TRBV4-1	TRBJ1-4	CASSRDRKLFF
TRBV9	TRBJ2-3	CASSSKWGLAGGASTDTQYF
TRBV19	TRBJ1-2	CASWTANYGYTF
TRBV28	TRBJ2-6	CASSLDFTGANVLTF
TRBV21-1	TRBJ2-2	CASSRGRDRGAGELFF
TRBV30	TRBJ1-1	CAWSGGRKNTEAFF
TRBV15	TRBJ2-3	CATSRDTAGSGDTQYF
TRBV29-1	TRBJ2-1	CSVEDHPGNLNEQFF
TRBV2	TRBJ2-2	CASADEGLAGLYTGELFF
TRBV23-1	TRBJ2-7	CASLQGHHYFSYEQYF
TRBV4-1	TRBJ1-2	CASSQDFRIPNYGYTF
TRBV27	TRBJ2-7	CASRGVRGPTYEQYF
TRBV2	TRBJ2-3	CASSAELNASTDTQYF
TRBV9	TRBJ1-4	CASSTRDTQNEKLFF
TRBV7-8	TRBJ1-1	CASSFVSQGSTEAFF
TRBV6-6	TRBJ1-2	CASSTGVGYTF
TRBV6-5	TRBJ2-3	CAISETHTDTQYF